This T cell receptor beta chain originates from a study of post-analysis software for immune sequencing data. Sequencing libraries made from TCR beta cDNA carried unique molecular identifiers. MiXCR was run by TCRdb on the PCR reads, yielding one entry per CDR3 protein. The sample comprises roughly 800,000 distinct CDR3 sequences, about 43% of which are singletons, and approximately 5% rests with the top ten. As for this clonotype: Its antigen remains unidentified.

V was pared by 0 bases and J by 9 bases, with 6 bases between. The CDR3 spans 11 residues. Germline V CDR1 and CDR2: MGHRA, YSYEKL. Study observations and caveats: Comparison of patients with controls showed roughly five TRBV segments more frequent in patients, TRBV5-6, TRBV5-1 and TRBV20-1 among them.

This TCR came from a girl between 10 and 17 years old with multiple sclerosis. Sequences were obtained from blood. V and J are TRBV4-1 and TRBJ2-7; D not certain. The CDR3 reads CASSQEAGQYF. The CDR3, as DNA: TGCGCCAGCAGCCAAGAGGCTGGGCAGTACTTC.